This T cell receptor beta chain originates from a study of PD-L1 blockade in urothelial cancer (dated by TCRdb to 2016 to 2017). The study in broad terms: Therapy was started at some point between 2012 and 2014 for all patients, and atezolizumab 1,200 mg was administered intravenously every 3 weeks. Pretreatment tumor samples and matched peripheral blood, collected serially before and after atezolizumab treatment, underwent TCR sequencing. Durable clinical benefit was achieved by nine patients but not by the remaining 20. Patients had an ECOG performance status of 0 or 1 and had received between 0 and 3 prior chemotherapy regimens. Progression-free survival longer than 6 months counted as durable clinical benefit, and TCR features were additionally tested against both progression-free and overall survival. Somatic, immune and clinical correlates of response to PD-L1 blockade with atezolizumab in urothelial cancer were the focus of an exploratory multi-omic analysis. Blood samples were analyzed 3 weeks after the start of treatment (second dose) and 6 weeks after the start of treatment. Some 29 patients had pretreatment blood TCR-seq, roughly 24 had at least one posttreatment blood collection, and roughly 24 had tumor TCR-seq. About 90% of the roughly 29 patients were identified as males with urothelial cancer of bladder origin, and a prior smoking history was reported by 18 of 29 patients. In the same patients, whole exome sequencing and RNA sequencing of pretreatment tumors were performed in addition to TCR sequencing. A median of about 140,000 T cells and some 90,000 unique TCRs was obtained from blood samples, and a median clonality of around 0.08 was observed. On the study overall, not on this receptor specifically: Small sample size (n ≈ 28) and many exploratory analyses mean the results are intended to be hypothesis-generating. Among patients with durable benefit, tumor-associated TCR clones showed greater expansion in peripheral blood 3 weeks after treatment started (n ≈ 21, p = 0.022). Improved progression-free and overall survival was associated with having pretreatment peripheral blood TCR clonality below the median.

About this clone itself: No cognate antigen has been identified for it. No much larger clone is present one base from it, and per-base qualities are unavailable.

The time point tag for this specimen amounts to: peripheral blood 6 weeks after treatment start. A total of about 31 patients with locally advanced or metastatic urothelial carcinoma, treated at Memorial Sloan Kettering on a trial protocol, made up the cohort. Peripheral blood mononuclear cells were collected pretreatment and during treatment, at between 1 and 8 total time points per patient. The Qiagen DNeasy Blood extraction kit was used to purify genomic DNA from total PBMCs and tumor samples. Collected pretreatment and during treatment, PBMCs were isolated and stored as previously described. CDR1 SGHAT and CDR2 FQNNGV were looked up in the germline V gene. The CDR3, from cysteine to phenylalanine, totals 17 residues. Only the CDR3 portion is preserved as DNA: 51 bases, with reading frame beginning at the first base. V has 5 bases trimmed and J has 4 bases trimmed; junction bases matching no gene number 16.

To estimate absolute template abundance from read counts, synthetic TCR analog templates were spiked into each PCR. Using the immunoSEQ assay, TCRbeta CDR3 regions were amplified from genomic DNA with bias-controlled V and J gene primers. Sequencing of rearranged TCRbeta segments was performed at approximately 20X coverage. Per the authors' processing: Clustering was used to correct sequencing errors, and CDR3s were annotated against IMGT so that V, D and J genes could be assigned. Out-of-frame and stop-codon sequences were excluded, and only productive TCRbeta rearrangements were used in downstream analyses. Clonality was calculated as one minus the Shannon entropy normalized by the log of the number of unique productive sequences. Clones differing between time points or between blood and tumor were identified using Fisher's exact test with Benjamini-Hochberg correction, with an adjusted p below 0.01 applied as the threshold. TCRdb's version of the immuneACCESS table is confined to in-frame rearrangements and falls short of the full clone set. An unresolved V gene accounts for under half of the shortfall where checked; the remainder is of unknown origin. That table furnishes V, J and clone size, whereas the DNA furnished D and trimming. Recorded for this sample are over 100,000 clones; roughly 90% of them occurred a single time. 3% to 4.5% of the sample rests with the top ten.

This sample comprised PBMCs, obtained around atezolizumab (anti-PD-L1) treatment. This receptor was identified in a man between 60 and 75 years old with urothelial cancer. The chain is encoded by TRBV11-2 joined to TRBJ2-5, with 7 central nucleotides matching TRBD2. The CDR3 corresponds to CASSIRPGGGKGETQYF. The DNA sequence follows: TGTGCCAGCAGCATACGTCCGGGCGGGGGAAAGGGAGAGACCCAGTACTTC. Beyond the CDR3, the reference TRBV11-2 and TRBJ2-5 genes provide the residues; the full variable domain reads: EAGVAQSPRYKIIEKRQSVAFWCNPISGHATLYWYQQILGQGPKLLIQFQNNGVVDDSQLPKDRFSAERLKGVDSTLKIQPAKLEDSAVYLCASSIRPGGGKGETQYFGPGTRLLVL.